Shown below are 20 T cell receptor beta chains from a single sample sequenced in a study of T-cell memory formation after mild COVID-19. MiXCR was run by TCRdb on the 5' RACE reads, yielding one entry per CDR3 protein. The sample holds under 250,000 distinct CDR3 sequences, 9.4% seen once. What was sequenced was PBMCs or a T cell subset sorted from them (not recorded which). The origin of the receptors is a man aged 18 to 29 who had mild COVID-19 (a few samples of this study predate the infection). Cell type and time point are not known.

Of note for this clonotype: The junction does not match germline at one end; this may be a read error. This chain connects TRBV11-2 to TRBJ1-4; the D gene is possibly TRBD1 (5 bases). There are 14 residues in the CDR3. CDR1 is SGHAT and CDR2 is FQNNGV in the germline V gene. The DNA of the CDR3 is TGTGACAGCAGCTCATCTAGGGGCGAGGAAAAACTGTTTTTT. Amino acids: CDSSSSRGEEKLFF.

This clonotype was seen a few times. The V call is TRBV5-6, the J call TRBJ1-1; the D gene is possibly TRBD1 (5 bases). Germline CDR1 SGHDT, CDR2 YYEEEE. The CDR3 is 16 residues long. Trimming left V 2 bases short and J 0 bases short, with 14 bases between. The CDR3 protein is CASSFYGQGLNTEAFF. In DNA, the CDR3 is TGTGCCAGCAGCTTTTATGGGCAGGGCCTGAACACTGAAGCTTTCTTT.

The chain couples TRBV7-9 to TRBJ1-2; tentative D call: TRBD1 (5 bases). The CDR3 length is 12 residues. V lost 5 bases, J lost 5 bases, and 9 bases lay in between. Germline loops: CDR1 SEHNR, CDR2 FQNEAQ (reference sequence). CDR3 loop: CASSIDSYGYTF. Here the CDR3 DNA reads TGTGCCAGCAGCATAGACAGTTATGGCTACACCTTC.

This clonotype has ten or more counts. The chain carries TRBV2 and TRBJ2-1; 16 bases are shared with TRBD2. The junction had 2 bases not matched to a gene; V was cut back by 8 bases and J by 7 bases. The germline CDR1 and CDR2 sequences are SNHLY and FYNNEI. There are 14 residues in the CDR3. The CDR3 loop reads CASGGLAGGNEQFF. CDR3 sequence (DNA): TGTGCCAGCGGGGGACTAGCGGGGGGGAATGAGCAGTTCTTC.

The V gene is TRBV6-2 or TRBV6-3, the J gene TRBJ2-3; the D gene is possibly TRBD2 (6 bases). Germline CDR1 and CDR2: MNHEY and SVGEGT. V dropped 0 bases and J dropped 5 bases, with 6 bases sitting between them. The CDR3 runs 13 residues. The DNA of the CDR3 is TGTGCCAGCAGTTACTCGACTAGAGATACGCAGTATTTT. Translating it yields CASSYSTRDTQYF.

Only a few counts were recorded for this clonotype. The chain couples TRBV5-1 to TRBJ1-2; 9 bases align to TRBD1. V dropped 4 bases and J dropped 3; count of bases not matched to a gene: 10. Looked up from germline, CDR1 is SGHRS and CDR2 is YFSETQ. CDR3 length equals 16 residues. In DNA, the CDR3 is TGCGCCAGCAGCGCAGGGACCCGGGACAGGGACTATGGCTACACCTTC. Amino acid sequence: CASSAGTRDRDYGYTF. The entire variable domain, with the rest obtained from reference TRBV5-1 and TRBJ1-2, is as follows: KAGVTQTPRYLIKTRGQQVTLSCSPISGHRSVSWYQQTPGQGLQFLFEYFSETQRNKGNFPGRFSGRQFSNSRSEMNVSTLELGDSALYLCASSAGTRDRDYGYTFGSGTRLTVV.

This clonotype came up a few times. The chain is built from TRBV6-1 and TRBJ2-5, with D maybe TRBD2 (5 bases). The CDR3 totals 14 residues. Germline V CDR1 and CDR2: MNHNS, SASEGT. Trimming stripped 4 bases from V and 2 bases from J, with 11 bases between. The CDR3 region has the DNA TGTGCCAGCAGTGGAGCGTCGGGACAAGAGACCCAGTACTTC. It is translated as CASSGASGQETQYF.

There are a few counts of this clonotype. V is TRBV3-1 and J is TRBJ2-2; D gene ambiguous. CDR3 length equals 14 residues. Germline CDR1 LGHDT, CDR2 YNNKEL (reference sequence). The V and J ends lost 7 bases and 4 bases respectively, with 13 bases between them. CDR3 residues: CASTRLASTGELFF. Here the CDR3 DNA reads TGTGCCAGCACCCGACTCGCGAGCACCGGGGAGCTGTTTTTT.

This clonotype was observed a few times. The rearrangement links TRBV6-6 to TRBJ2-4; D is possibly TRBD1 (6 bases). Between the trimmed V and J ends, which lost 5 bases and 6 bases, there was a span of 20 bases. Per germline, CDR1 MNHNY and CDR2 SVGAGI (reference sequence). CDR3 length: 16 residues. CDR3 region: CASSVSRLTGGNIQYF. CDR3 nucleotides: TGTGCCAGCAGTGTATCCAGACTGACAGGAGGAAACATTCAGTACTTC.

This clonotype was seen ten or more times. This rearrangement joins TRBV6-5 to TRBJ1-2; tentatively, D is TRBD1 (6 bases). The V end was cut by 6 bases, the J end by 6 bases, with 23 bases between. The CDR3 totals 16 residues. CDR1 MNHEY and CDR2 SVGAGI come from the germline V gene. CDR3 region: CASSPGGTRSRNGYTF. The DNA for the CDR3 is TGTGCCAGCAGCCCCGGGGGGACAAGGTCACGTAATGGCTACACCTTC.

This clonotype was found a few times. The rearrangement uses TRBV20-1 and TRBJ2-2; the D call may be TRBD1 or TRBD2 (7 bases each). The V gene lost 0 bases and the J gene lost 7 bases, with 21 bases spanning the gap. CDR3 length: 17 residues. Germline V gives CDR1 DFQATT, CDR2 SNEGSKA (reference sequence). CDR3 region: CSARDPPRAGGDGELFF. The CDR3 nucleotides are TGCAGTGCTAGAGATCCCCCCCGTGCAGGGGGGGACGGGGAGCTGTTTTTT.

This chain connects TRBV18 to TRBJ1-2; possibly TRBD1 for D (5 bases). Per germline, CDR1 KGHSH and CDR2 LQKENI. V was shortened by 2 bases and J by 5 bases, with 9 bases between the two germline ends. The CDR3 has 13 residues. The CDR3, as DNA: TGTGCCAGCTCACCAGACAGAATATATGGCTACACCTTC. Protein sequence: CASSPDRIYGYTF. Using reference TRBV18 and TRBJ1-2 for the parts outside the CDR3, the full variable domain is NAGVMQNPRHLVRRRGQEARLRCSPMKGHSHVYWYRQLPEEGLKFMVYLQKENIIDESGMPKERFSAEFPKEGPSILRIQQVVRGDSAAYFCASSPDRIYGYTFGSGTRLTVV.

This clonotype was observed a handful of times. J is TRBJ2-1 and V is TRBV5-1; the D gene could be TRBD1 or TRBD2 (5 bases each). V was shortened by 4 bases and J by 4 bases, with 12 bases between the two germline ends. From germline, CDR1 is SGHRS and CDR2 YFSETQ. This CDR3 spans 14 amino acids. The CDR3 coding sequence is TGCGCCAGCAGCACGGGGCAGTTTTACAATGAGCAGTTCTTC. Its translation is CASSTGQFYNEQFF.

The chain has TRBV18 and TRBJ2-7, with 9 bases identical to TRBD1. The CDR3 spans 14 residues. From germline, CDR1 is KGHSH and CDR2 LQKENI. The junction had 8 bases not matched to a gene; V was cut back by 6 bases and J by 5 bases. Written as DNA, the CDR3 is TGTGCCAGCTCCCCCGGGACAGGGAACAACGAGCAGTACTTC. Residues: CASSPGTGNNEQYF.

The chain is built from TRBV7-9 and TRBJ1-4; D remains unclear. Germline CDR1 reads SEHNR; CDR2 reads FQNEAQ (reference sequence). The ends were cut back, 4 bases at V and 4 bases at J, with 10 bases in the middle. The CDR3 has 14 amino acids. The CDR3 DNA is TGTGCCAGCAGCTCCCCGGGCGGTAATGAAAAACTGTTTTTT. It codes for CASSSPGGNEKLFF.

In this sample, this clonotype turned up a few times. The chain joins TRBV7-9 to TRBJ2-1; possible D gene TRBD2, 6 bases. Germline V gene data show CDR1 as SEHNR and CDR2 as FQNEAQ (reference sequence). Trimming took 1 base from V and 5 from J, leaving 15 bases between them. The CDR3 totals 16 residues. CDR3 sequence (DNA): TGTGCCAGCAGCTTAGGAGTGTCTAGCGTTGACAATGAGCAGTTCTTC. Translated, it gives CASSLGVSSVDNEQFF.

The chain is built from TRBV4-3 and TRBJ2-4; D remains ambiguous. Germline lookup yields CDR1 LGHNA and CDR2 YSLEER. This CDR3 spans 16 amino acids. Deletions cut 0 bases from V and 0 bases from J, with 9 bases between. CDR3 residues: CASSQERSLAKNIQYF. CDR3 in DNA: TGCGCCAGCAGCCAAGAGAGGAGTCTAGCCAAAAACATTCAGTACTTC.

The V and J genes are TRBV6-2 or TRBV6-3 and TRBJ2-7; 12 bases map to TRBD2. Germline CDR1 and CDR2: MNHEY and SVGEGT. CDR3 size: 13 residues. V shed 8 bases and J 2 bases; nucleotides not matched to a gene: 1. CDR3 residues: CASGLAGPYEQYF. The CDR3, as DNA: TGTGCCAGCGGACTAGCGGGGCCCTACGAGCAGTACTTC.

This clonotype was counted a few times. The CDR3 protein is CASSQDRGLAAYEQYF. The CDR3 DNA sequence: TGCGCCAGCAGCCAAGATCGCGGACTAGCGGCCTACGAGCAGTACTTC. The chain employs TRBV4-1 and TRBJ2-7, with 10 bases fitting TRBD2. Looked up from germline, CDR1 is MGHRA and CDR2 is YSYEKL. Trimming cost V 0 bases and J 2 bases; bases outside gene matches: 4. There are 16 residues in the CDR3.

A few counts support this clonotype. The CDR3 reads CASDSGQLITGELFF. The CDR3 DNA follows: TGTGCCAGCGACTCGGGACAACTTATTACCGGGGAGCTGTTTTTT. The chain carries TRBV6-2 or TRBV6-3 and TRBJ2-2, with D maybe TRBD1 (6 bases). V was pared by 8 bases and J by 5 bases, with 18 bases between. The CDR3 extends over 15 amino acids. Germline values: CDR1 MNHEY, CDR2 SVGEGT.